The 15 T cell receptor beta chains listed next were all sequenced from one sample in a study of T cells in Graves' hyperthyroidism and ophthalmopathy. TCR beta CDR3 region amplification was performed from RNA transcripts. Primed by the HTBI set, a first-round RT-PCR was run on the TCR CDR3. TCRdb re-derived calls from the multiplex PCR reads in MiXCR, one entry per CDR3 protein. The sample has about 640,000 distinct CDR3 sequences, 13% to 15% seen once. Sequences were obtained from blood. The receptors originated from a woman in her forties or fifties with Graves' ophthalmopathy.

This clonotype was counted many times. The rearrangement joins TRBV6-1 to TRBJ2-7; D is perhaps TRBD1 or TRBD2 (5 bases each). V gave up 2 bases and J gave up 0 bases, with 11 bases separating them. The CDR3 length is 15 residues. Germline values: CDR1 MNHNS, CDR2 SASEGT. The CDR3 loop reads CASSEWGKSSYEQYF. The CDR3 bases are TGTGCCAGCAGTGAATGGGGGAAAAGCTCCTACGAGCAGTACTTC.

This clonotype was picked up many times. The chain uses TRBV20-1 and TRBJ1-5, with a tentative D call TRBD1 (6 bases). The CDR3 runs 15 residues. Germline V gene sequence: CDR1 DFQATT, CDR2 SNEGSKA (reference sequence). Trimming took 3 bases from V and 3 from J, leaving 15 bases between them. The CDR3 here is CSASKGRGDNQPQHF. In DNA, the CDR3 is TGCAGTGCTAGTAAGGGGAGGGGGGACAATCAGCCCCAGCATTTT.

The genes are TRBV7-9 and TRBJ1-1, with a tentative D call TRBD1 (5 bases). CDR1 is SEHNR and CDR2 is FQNEAQ in the germline V gene (reference sequence). This CDR3 comprises 12 residues. Trimming pared 4 bases from V and 7 bases from J, leaving 10 bases between. This chain's CDR3 is CASSYGGIEAFF. The DNA for the CDR3 is TGTGCCAGCAGCTACGGGGGTATTGAAGCTTTCTTT. The full variable domain, its missing parts supplied by reference TRBV7-9 and TRBJ1-1, is DTGVSQNPRHKITKRGQNVTFRCDPISEHNRLYWYRQTLGQGPEFLTYFQNEAQLEKSRLLSDRFSAERPKGSFSTLEIQRTEQGDSAMYLCASSYGGIEAFFGQGTRLTVV.

This clonotype has only a few counts. This rearrangement joins TRBV7-8 to TRBJ2-3; 8 bases fit TRBD2. Germline-derived CDR1 and CDR2 are SGHVS and FQNEAQ. Losses at the gene ends were 2 bases for V and 0 bases for J; bases not matched to a gene: 4. This CDR3 contains 16 residues. The CDR3 DNA follows: TGTGCCAGCAGCTTACGGGGGGGTACTAGCACAGATACGCAGTATTTT. Translated: CASSLRGGTSTDTQYF.

This clonotype was counted only a few times. V gene TRBV19 combines with J gene TRBJ2-3; 7 positions agree with TRBD2. The CDR3 has 14 amino acids. Germline V gives CDR1 LNHDA, CDR2 SQIVND (reference sequence). V lost 2 bases and J lost 8; bases outside the gene matches: 7. The CDR3 spells CASSITLREGTQYF. In nucleotides, the CDR3 is TGTGCCAGTAGTATAACCCTGAGGGAGGGTACGCAGTATTTT.

This clonotype showed up just a few times. CDR3 in DNA: TGTGCCAGTAGTATCGGGACAGGGTACTATGGCTACACCTTC. It encodes CASSIGTGYYGYTF. The chain employs TRBV19 and TRBJ1-2; 9 nucleotides match TRBD1. The CDR3 loop spans 14 amino acids. Germline V gene lookup returns CDR1 LNHDA and CDR2 SQIVND (reference sequence). The J segment lost 3 bases and the V segment lost 3 bases, leaving 2 bases of the junction unmatched.

This clonotype was recorded many times. V gene TRBV6-1 combines with J gene TRBJ2-7; 11 bases map to TRBD2. Germline loops: CDR1 MNHNS, CDR2 SASEGT. After removal of 5 bases from V and 7 bases from J, the junction contained 7 bases not matched to a gene. The CDR3 length is 14 residues. CDR3 coding DNA: TGTGCCAGCAGTAGGTCTAGCGGGAGGAGGGAGCAGTACTTC. As protein: CASSRSSGRREQYF.

In this sample, this clonotype turned up many times. The V call is TRBV6-1, the J call TRBJ1-5; D may be TRBD1 (6 bases). CDR3 length equals 15 residues. The V gene's germline CDR1 is MNHNS and CDR2 SASEGT. The germline V and J ends were trimmed by 6 bases and 0 bases, with 12 bases remaining between them. The CDR3 sequence is CASRSTGYSNQPQHF. CDR3 nucleotides: TGTGCCAGCAGGTCGACAGGTTATAGCAATCAGCCCCAGCATTTT.

The chain recombines TRBV6-5 with TRBJ1-1, with D tentatively TRBD1 (5 bases). Looked up from germline, CDR1 is MNHEY and CDR2 is SVGAGI. There are 13 residues in the CDR3. V was clipped by 0 bases and J by 8 bases, with 10 bases between them. For the CDR3, the DNA is TGTGCCAGCAGTTACTCAGGGGAGGGAGAAGCTTTCTTT. It codes for CASSYSGEGEAFF.

This clonotype has a count of ten or more. The chain uses TRBV6-1 and TRBJ1-2; D is unclear. The CDR3 sequence is 16 residues long. V dropped 5 bases and J dropped 3 bases, with 19 bases sitting between them. Germline assignment: CDR1 MNHNS and CDR2 SASEGT. The CDR3 nucleotides are TGTGCCAGCAGTTCCCCATGGGAGAGTGGGCACTATGGCTACACCTTC. It yields the protein CASSSPWESGHYGYTF.

The rearrangement links TRBV7-2 to TRBJ2-6; D might be TRBD1 or TRBD2, each matching 6 bases. The CDR3 has 17 amino acids. Trimming took off 5 bases at V and 0 bases at J, with 14 bases between the two ends. Germline V gives CDR1 SGHTA, CDR2 FQGNSA. CDR3 loop: CASSQDGGSSGANVLTF. As DNA, the CDR3 is TGTGCCAGCAGCCAAGACGGGGGCAGCTCTGGGGCCAACGTCCTGACTTTC.

This clonotype was counted a few times. This sequence joins TRBV9 and TRBJ1-2, with D perhaps matching TRBD1 (6 bases). CDR1 SGDLS and CDR2 YYNGEE come from the germline V gene. CDR3 length: 13 residues. Trimming removed 3 bases from V and 6 bases from J, with 12 bases in between. This CDR3 reads CASSDGTRNGYTF. CDR3 nucleotide sequence: TGTGCCAGCAGCGACGGGACACGGAATGGCTACACCTTC.

This clonotype was seen at least ten times. This chain joins TRBV5-1 and TRBJ2-4; no clear D gene. Germline V CDR1 and CDR2: SGHRS, YFSETQ. This CDR3 has 13 amino acids. Between the trimmed V and J ends, which lost 0 bases and 4 bases, there was a span of 5 bases. DNA of the CDR3: TGCGCCAGCAGCTTGGGCCTAAAAAACATTCAGTACTTC. It yields the protein CASSLGLKNIQYF.

This clonotype has at least ten counts. DNA for the CDR3: TGTGCCAGCAGCATTCCTAGCGGGAGGGCCGTCAACGAGCAGTACTTC. Translation: CASSIPSGRAVNEQYF. V gene TRBV5-6 combines with J gene TRBJ2-7, with 12 bases lining up with TRBD2. V lost 4 bases to trimming and J lost 5 bases; unmatched junction nucleotides: 10. Germline CDR1 is SGHDT and CDR2 is YYEEEE. This CDR3 comprises 16 residues.

At least ten counts were recorded for this clonotype. The gene calls are TRBV18 and TRBJ2-7, with D perhaps assigned TRBD1 or TRBD2 (5 bases each). CDR3 length equals 13 residues. Germline values: CDR1 KGHSH, CDR2 LQKENI. Trimming shortened V by 3 bases and J by 2 bases, and 8 bases separated the two germline ends. CDR3 in amino acids: CASSPGVTYEQYF. In nucleotides, the CDR3 is TGTGCCAGCTCACCGGGGGTTACCTACGAGCAGTACTTC.